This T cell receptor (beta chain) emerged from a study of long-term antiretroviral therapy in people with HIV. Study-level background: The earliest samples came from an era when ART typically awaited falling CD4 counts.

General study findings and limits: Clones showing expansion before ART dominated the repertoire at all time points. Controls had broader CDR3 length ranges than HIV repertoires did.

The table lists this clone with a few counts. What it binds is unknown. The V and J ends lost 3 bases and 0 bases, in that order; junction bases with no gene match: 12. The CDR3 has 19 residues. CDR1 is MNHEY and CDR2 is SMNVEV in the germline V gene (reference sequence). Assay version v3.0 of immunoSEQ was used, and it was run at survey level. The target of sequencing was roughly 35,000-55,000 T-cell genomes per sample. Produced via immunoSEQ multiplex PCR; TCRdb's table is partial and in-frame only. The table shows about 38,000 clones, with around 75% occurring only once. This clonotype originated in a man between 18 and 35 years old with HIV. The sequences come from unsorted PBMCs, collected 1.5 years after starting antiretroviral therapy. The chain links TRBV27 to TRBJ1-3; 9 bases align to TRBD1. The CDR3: CASSLRDRDAKHSGNTIYF. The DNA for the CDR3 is TGTGCCAGCAGTTTGAGGGACAGGGACGCGAAACACTCTGGAAACACCATATATTTT.